A single sample gave rise to the 29 T cell receptor beta chains below, sequenced in a study of tumor T cells in aggressive B-cell lymphoma. Clones were read by immunoSEQ multiplex PCR, and TCRdb kept only the in-frame ones, dropping some. Of roughly 3,200 clones listed, around 63% were seen once; the top ten hold 9.3%. Sequencing was done on a sample of tumor tissue. Receptor source: an adult with diffuse large B cell lymphoma.

CDR3 in amino acids: CATSRDLGDIQYF. CDR3 coding DNA: TGTGCCACCAGCAGAGATCTGGGAGACATTCAGTACTTC. The V call is TRBV15, the J call TRBJ2-4; tentatively, D is TRBD2 (5 bases). Per germline, CDR1 LNHNV and CDR2 YYDKDF (reference sequence). CDR3 length: 13 residues. V dropped 0 bases and J dropped 8 bases, with 8 bases sitting between them.

The V gene is TRBV18, the J gene TRBJ1-1; no firm D call. Trimming removed 3 bases at V and 2 bases at J, with 4 bases between. CDR1 is KGHSH and CDR2 is LQKENI in the germline V gene. The length of the CDR3 is 12 residues. The CDR3 DNA reads as TGTGCCAGCTCACCCTTTAACACTGAAGCTTTCTTT. Protein product: CASSPFNTEAFF.

This clone was observed a few times. The chain carries TRBV28 and TRBJ1-1; TRBD1 might be the D (5 bases). V was shortened by 6 bases and J by 3 bases, with 11 bases between the two germline ends. Germline loops: CDR1 MDHEN, CDR2 SYDVKM. The CDR3 has 13 amino acids. The CDR3 nucleotides are TGTGCCAGCAGCCTAGACAGAGACACTGAAGCTTTCTTT. Translating it yields CASSLDRDTEAFF.

The chain joins TRBV15 to TRBJ2-5; 10 bases fit TRBD2. This CDR3 has 15 amino acids. V gave up 10 bases and J gave up 11 bases; unmatched junction bases: 19. The germline CDR1 and CDR2 sequences are LNHNV and YYDKDF (reference sequence). The DNA of the CDR3 is TGTGCCATCGGCCCATCATATCTAGCGGGAGCAAAACAGTACTTC. As protein: CAIGPSYLAGAKQYF.

The J gene is TRBJ1-1, the V gene TRBV7-2, with a possible D match to TRBD1 (5 bases). Trimming stripped 5 bases from V and 0 bases from J, with 10 bases between. The CDR3 length is 14 residues. CDR1 SGHTA and CDR2 FQGNSA come from the germline V gene. Here the CDR3 DNA reads TGTGCCAGCAGCCGACAGTTTATGAACACTGAAGCTTTCTTT. This gives the protein CASSRQFMNTEAFF.

The rearrangement joins TRBV4-2 to TRBJ2-4, with 10 bases identical to TRBD2. Germline trimming cut 0 bases from V and 6 bases from J; bases unmatched to any gene: 14. Germline CDR1 and CDR2: LGHNA and YNFKEQ. The CDR3 spans 19 residues. The DNA for the CDR3 is TGTGCCAGCAGCCAAGATGGGGCCAGCGGGAGGGCCGATGTAAACATTCAGTACTTC. This translates into CASSQDGASGRADVNIQYF.

This chain joins TRBV2 and TRBJ1-2; no firm D call. CDR1 and CDR2 (germline): SNHLY, FYNNEI. The CDR3 covers 13 residues. Deletions cut 8 bases from V and 6 bases from J, with 16 bases between. The CDR3 sequence: CASGWVFEDGYTF. CDR3 DNA sequence: TGTGCCAGCGGTTGGGTCTTTGAGGATGGCTACACCTTC.

The J gene is TRBJ1-2, the V gene TRBV2, with D unclear. Deletions cut 5 bases from V and 7 bases from J, with 20 bases between. The germline V gene encodes CDR1 SNHLY and CDR2 FYNNEI. This CDR3 has 15 amino acids. Here the CDR3 reads CASSPDYPVRVGYTF. The CDR3 DNA follows: TGTGCCAGCAGTCCCGACTACCCCGTAAGGGTTGGCTACACCTTC.

The gene calls are TRBV28 and TRBJ2-2; 7 bases agree with TRBD1. V was clipped by 4 bases and J by 1 base; unmatched bases: 3. Germline CDR1 MDHEN, CDR2 SYDVKM. The CDR3 totals 15 residues. The chain's CDR3 is CASSSGQRNTGELFF. For the CDR3, the DNA is TGTGCCAGCAGTTCGGGACAGAGGAACACCGGGGAGCTGTTTTTT.

The chain links TRBV4-1 to TRBJ1-4; TRBD1 matches 10 bases. Germline V CDR1 and CDR2: MGHRA, YSYEKL. V gave up 5 bases and J gave up 5 bases; unmatched junction bases: 8. The CDR3 contains 16 residues. CDR3 sequence reads: CASSVRPGQGNEKLFF. The CDR3 region has the DNA TGCGCCAGCAGCGTGCGTCCGGGACAGGGGAATGAAAAACTGTTTTTT.

The rearrangement uses TRBV10-3 and TRBJ1-6; possibly TRBD1 for D (6 bases). V lost 7 bases to trimming and J lost 7 bases, with 11 bases between them. In germline, CDR1 is ENHRY, CDR2 SYGVKD. This CDR3 comprises 13 residues. CDR3 protein: CAITPGVNSPLHF. The CDR3 coding sequence is TGTGCCATCACCCCAGGGGTAAATTCACCCCTCCACTTT.

This clone has just one count. This sequence joins TRBV5-4 and TRBJ2-7; D uncertain. Germline lookup yields CDR1 SGHNT and CDR2 YYREEE (reference sequence). CDR3 length: 14 amino acids. The V gene lost 2 bases and the J gene lost 6 bases, with 15 bases spanning the gap. The CDR3 loop is CASSLPDTDAEQYF. DNA of the CDR3: TGTGCCAGCAGCTTACCAGACACCGACGCCGAGCAGTACTTC.

The chain recombines TRBV9 with TRBJ1-5; the match to TRBD1 covers 9 bases. V trimming: 4 bases; J trimming: 7 bases; junction bases outside the gene matches: 6. The CDR3 loop spans 14 amino acids. Per germline, CDR1 SGDLS and CDR2 YYNGEE. For the CDR3, the DNA is TGTGCCAGCAGCCCGGGACAGGGACTACAGCCCCAGCATTTT. Amino acids: CASSPGQGLQPQHF. Together with reference TRBV9 and TRBJ1-5, the CDR3 gives the full variable domain: DSGVTQTPKHLITATGQRVTLRCSPRSGDLSVYWYQQSLDQGLQFLIQYYNGEERAKGNILERFSAQQFPDLHSELNLSSLELGDSALYFCASSPGQGLQPQHFGDGTRLSIL.

The chain joins TRBV5-1 to TRBJ2-7; TRBD2 agrees at 13 bases. V shed 4 bases and J 9 bases; nucleotides not matched to a gene: 10. The CDR3 length is 15 residues. Germline V CDR1 and CDR2: SGHRS, YFSETQ. CDR3 nucleotide sequence: TGCGCCAGCAGCACCCGGACTAGCGGGAGATCTGGGCAGTACTTC. This translates into CASSTRTSGRSGQYF.

This CDR3 reads CASSLTGSDGYTF. The CDR3, as DNA: TGTGCCAGCAGCTTGACAGGGTCGGATGGCTACACCTTC. The chain uses TRBV5-4 and TRBJ1-2; D is perhaps TRBD1 (6 bases). CDR3 length: 13 amino acids. V dropped 1 base and J dropped 6 bases, with 10 bases sitting between them. CDR1 is SGHNT and CDR2 is YYREEE in the germline V gene (reference sequence).

This clone has only a few counts. This rearrangement joins TRBV5-4 to TRBJ2-7; TRBD2 matches at 11 bases. Germline CDR1 SGHNT, CDR2 YYREEE (reference sequence). This CDR3 is built from 16 residues. V dropped 2 bases and J dropped 6; count of bases not matched to a gene: 10. The CDR3 sequence is CASSFYLAGGPGEQYF. CDR3 in DNA: TGTGCCAGCAGCTTCTACTTAGCGGGAGGGCCAGGCGAGCAGTACTTC. The full variable domain, its missing parts supplied by reference TRBV5-4 and TRBJ2-7, is ETGVTQSPTHLIKTRGQQVTLRCSSQSGHNTVSWYQQALGQGPQFIFQYYREEENGRGNFPPRFSGLQFPNYSSELNVNALELDDSALYLCASSFYLAGGPGEQYFGPGTRLTVT.

A note on this clone: An end of the junction does not agree with germline; a read error may underlie this. The chain has TRBV18 and TRBJ1-5; D remains ambiguous. CDR3 length: 16 residues. The V gene's germline CDR1 is KGHSH and CDR2 LQKENI. CDR3 region: CANSPPSGAERQPQHF. The CDR3 DNA reads TGTGCCAACTCACCACCGTCCGGCGCAGAGCGTCAGCCCCAGCATTTT.

A few counts support this clone. This CDR3 is CASSEDQGWNQPQHF. CDR3 bases: TGTGCCAGCAGTGAAGATCAGGGGTGGAATCAGCCCCAGCATTTT. The chain carries TRBV2 and TRBJ1-5, with a weak D call TRBD1 (6 bases). V lost 1 base, J lost 4 bases, and 11 bases lay in between. Germline lookup yields CDR1 SNHLY and CDR2 FYNNEI. The CDR3 sequence is 15 residues long.

The gene calls are TRBV25-1 and TRBJ2-1; 13 nucleotides match TRBD2. The junction had 2 bases not matched to a gene; V was cut back by 6 bases and J by 3 bases. The V gene's germline CDR1 is MGHDK and CDR2 SYGVNS. The CDR3 contains 15 residues. The CDR3 DNA sequence: TGTGCCAGCAGCCGGACTAGCGGGAGCTACAATGAGCAGTTCTTC. This codes for CASSRTSGSYNEQFF.

This clone has a handful of counts. The genes are TRBV14 and TRBJ2-2; the D is unclear. Trimming stripped 0 bases from V and 6 bases from J, with 8 bases between. Looked up from germline, CDR1 is SGHDN and CDR2 is FVKESK. CDR3 length equals 14 residues. The CDR3 loop reads CASSQDFFPGELFF. The CDR3 bases are TGTGCCAGCAGCCAAGATTTCTTCCCCGGGGAGCTGTTTTTT.

The chain is built from TRBV29-1 and TRBJ2-2; tentative D call: TRBD2 (5 bases). CDR1 SQVTM and CDR2 ANQGSEA come from the germline V gene. The CDR3 sequence is 13 residues long. Trimming took 6 bases from V and 5 from J, leaving 13 bases between them. DNA of the CDR3: TGCAGCGTCATACCTCGAGGGACCGGGGAGCTGTTTTTT. It specifies CSVIPRGTGELFF.

This clone was detected a few times. The chain uses TRBV6-5 and TRBJ1-1; D ambiguous. CDR1 MNHEY and CDR2 SVGAGI come from the germline V gene. The CDR3 is made up of 15 amino acids. V shed 2 bases and J shed 0 bases, with 10 bases lying between them. CDR3 loop: CASSYRELMNTEAFF. The CDR3 nucleotides are TGTGCCAGCAGTTACAGGGAGCTAATGAACACTGAAGCTTTCTTT.

The chain employs TRBV7-8 and TRBJ1-1; D ambiguous. V gave up 2 bases and J gave up 1 base, with 8 bases separating them. There are 14 residues in the CDR3. CDR1 SGHVS and CDR2 FQNEAQ come from the germline V gene. CDR3 protein: CASSLTAGNTEAFF. In DNA form, the CDR3 reads TGTGCCAGCAGCTTAACCGCAGGGAACACTGAAGCTTTCTTT.

This clone occurred a few times. V usage is TRBV7-8 and J usage is TRBJ1-5; a possible D gene is TRBD1 (5 bases). This CDR3 region has 15 residues. Germline V gene data show CDR1 as SGHVS and CDR2 as FQNEAQ. With 5 bases removed from V and 2 bases from J, the gap between germline ends came to 13 bases. CDR3 coding DNA: TGTGCCAGCAGCGCACAGGATTTTGGCAATCAGCCCCAGCATTTT. This sequence encodes CASSAQDFGNQPQHF.

This rearrangement joins TRBV5-1 to TRBJ2-2, with D perhaps TRBD2 (7 bases). The germline gives CDR1 SGHRS, CDR2 YFSETQ. CDR3 size: 14 residues. The germline V and J ends were trimmed by 4 bases and 6 bases, with 13 bases remaining between them. The CDR3 DNA sequence: TGCGCCAGCAGCCCCGGGGGGCGGGCCGGGGAGCTGTTTTTT. Amino acid sequence: CASSPGGRAGELFF.

The chain has TRBV11-2 and TRBJ2-5; TRBD2 agrees at 8 bases. The DNA end favors TRBJ2-7, so the J call may be wrong. CDR3 length equals 18 residues. Germline loops: CDR1 SGHAT, CDR2 FQNNGV. CDR3 residues: CASSLGPGRAWKGDEQYF. The CDR3 DNA sequence: TGTGCCAGCAGCTTAGGTCCCGGGAGGGCATGGAAAGGGGACGAGCAGTACTTC.

About this clone: Other DNA sequences from this sample encode an identical CDR3 as well. This chain uses TRBV5-6 with TRBJ2-7; 8 nucleotides align to TRBD1. V shed 2 bases, J shed 2 bases, and the junction held 3 bases outside the gene matches. The CDR3 contains 14 residues. Germline V gives CDR1 SGHDT, CDR2 YYEEEE. The CDR3 DNA follows: TGTGCCAGCAGCTTAGGGACAGGAGCCTACGAGCAGTACTTC. Translating gives CASSLGTGAYEQYF.

The count of this clone is one. The V call is TRBV4-3, the J call TRBJ1-4; 12 nucleotides line up with TRBD1. This CDR3 has 16 residues. V shed 3 bases and J 3 bases; nucleotides not matched to a gene: 2. The germline gives CDR1 LGHNA, CDR2 YSLEER. The CDR3 DNA sequence: TGCGCCAGCAGCCAGGGGACAGGGGGCTCTAATGAAAAACTGTTTTTT. Amino acids: CASSQGTGGSNEKLFF.

V and J are TRBV5-1 and TRBJ1-4; D is possibly TRBD1 (6 bases). CDR1 is SGHRS and CDR2 is YFSETQ in the germline V gene. The CDR3 covers 14 residues. Trimming cost V 2 bases and J 5 bases, with 10 bases left between them. The CDR3 DNA reads as TGCGCCAGCAGCTTAGTGGGGGCAAATGAAAAACTGTTTTTT. Amino acids: CASSLVGANEKLFF.